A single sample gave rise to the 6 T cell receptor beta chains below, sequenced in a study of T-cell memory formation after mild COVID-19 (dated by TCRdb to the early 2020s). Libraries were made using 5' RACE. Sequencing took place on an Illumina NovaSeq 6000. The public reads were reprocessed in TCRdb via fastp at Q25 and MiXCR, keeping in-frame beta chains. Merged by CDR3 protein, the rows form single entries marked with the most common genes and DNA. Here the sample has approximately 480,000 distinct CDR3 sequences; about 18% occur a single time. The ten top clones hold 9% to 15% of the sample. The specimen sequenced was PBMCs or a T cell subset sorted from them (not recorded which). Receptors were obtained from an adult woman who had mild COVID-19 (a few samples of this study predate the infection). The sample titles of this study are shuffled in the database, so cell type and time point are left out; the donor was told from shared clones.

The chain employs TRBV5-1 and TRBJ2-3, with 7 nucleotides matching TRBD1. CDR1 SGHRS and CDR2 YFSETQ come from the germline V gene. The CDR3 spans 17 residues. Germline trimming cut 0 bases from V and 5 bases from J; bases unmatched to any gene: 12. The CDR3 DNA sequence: TGCGCCAGCAGCTTGGAACTACTGACAGGGATAAGAGATACGCAGTATTTT. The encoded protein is CASSLELLTGIRDTQYF.

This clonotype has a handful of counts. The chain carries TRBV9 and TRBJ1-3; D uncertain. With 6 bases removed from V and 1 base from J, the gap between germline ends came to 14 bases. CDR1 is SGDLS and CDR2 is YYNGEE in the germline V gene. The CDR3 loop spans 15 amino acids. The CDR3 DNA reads TGTGCCAGCAAACCCGGCGAGATTTCTGGAAACACCATATATTTT. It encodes CASKPGEISGNTIYF.

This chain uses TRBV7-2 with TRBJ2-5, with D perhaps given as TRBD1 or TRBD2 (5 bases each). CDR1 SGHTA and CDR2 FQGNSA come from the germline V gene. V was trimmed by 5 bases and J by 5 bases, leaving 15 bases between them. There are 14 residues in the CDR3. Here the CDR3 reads CASSPGPLRETQYF. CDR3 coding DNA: TGTGCCAGCAGCCCGGGACCCCTACGGGAGACCCAGTACTTC.

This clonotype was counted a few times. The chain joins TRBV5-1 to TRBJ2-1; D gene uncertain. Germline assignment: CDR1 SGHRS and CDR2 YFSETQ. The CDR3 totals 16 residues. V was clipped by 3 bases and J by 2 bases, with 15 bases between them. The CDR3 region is CASSWGWANTYNEQFF. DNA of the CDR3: TGCGCCAGCAGCTGGGGTTGGGCCAACACCTACAATGAGCAGTTCTTC.

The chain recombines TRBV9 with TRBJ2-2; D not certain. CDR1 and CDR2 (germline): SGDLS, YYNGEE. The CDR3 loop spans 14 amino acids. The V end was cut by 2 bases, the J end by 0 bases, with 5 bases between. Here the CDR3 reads CASSVPANTGELFF. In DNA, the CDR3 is TGTGCCAGCAGCGTCCCGGCGAACACCGGGGAGCTGTTTTTT.

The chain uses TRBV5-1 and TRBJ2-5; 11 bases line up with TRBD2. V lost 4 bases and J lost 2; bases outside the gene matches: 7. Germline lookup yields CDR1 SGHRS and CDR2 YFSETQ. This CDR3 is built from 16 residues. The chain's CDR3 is CASSPASGGTQETQYF. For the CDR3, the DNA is TGCGCCAGCAGCCCAGCTAGCGGGGGGACTCAAGAGACCCAGTACTTC.